This TCR beta chain was documented in a study of early T cells in non-severe SARS-CoV-2 infection. TCRdb itself ran the 5' RACE reads through MiXCR, one entry per CDR3 protein. The top ten hold approximately 2.5% of the sample, which has about 49,000 distinct CDR3 sequences, approximately 12% seen once. Study outcomes and limitations: Sequences matched to VDJdb favored anti-spike CD8 responses, while private and CD4 specificities were missed.

In regard to this clonotype: Its antigen is currently unknown.

Germline V gene lookup returns CDR1 SGDLS and CDR2 YYNGEE. This CDR3 has 17 amino acids. V was clipped by 4 bases and J by 2 bases, with 18 bases between them. The specimen was whole blood, collected at baseline. The clonotype was recovered from an adult who was a healthcare worker with PCR-confirmed SARS-CoV-2 infection or an uninfected control (not recorded which). The chain joins TRBV9 to TRBJ2-2; D unclear. CDR3 sequence (DNA): TGTGCCAGCAGCTTCTACGGGTCGTTTCTTAACACCGGGGAGCTGTTTTTT. Translated, it gives CASSFYGSFLNTGELFF.